The 29 T cell receptor beta chains reported below all come from one sample, sequenced in a study of blood T cell repertoires in COVID-19. Repertoires were generated with immunoSEQ multiplex PCR, while TCRdb's copy carries only in-frame clones and drops some. The sample carries 350,000 to 500,000 clones, over 75% recorded once. Sequencing used PBMCs or T cells enriched from blood (not recorded which). These receptors were collected from a woman under 30 who had been exposed to COVID-19.

This clone was seen a single time. The chain carries TRBV15 and TRBJ1-5; D possibly corresponds to TRBD1 (6 bases). Germline loops: CDR1 LNHNV, CDR2 YYDKDF (reference sequence). The V end was cut by 0 bases, the J end by 0 bases, with 12 bases between. The CDR3 extends over 17 amino acids. The CDR3 region is CATSRDWPGVSNQPQHF. CDR3 DNA: TGTGCCACCAGCAGAGATTGGCCAGGGGTTAGCAATCAGCCCCAGCATTTT. Supplemented by reference TRBV15 and TRBJ1-5, the full variable domain reads DAMVIQNPRYQVTQFGKPVTLSCSQTLNHNVMYWYQQKSSQAPKLLFHYYDKDFNNEADTPDNFQSRRPNTSFCFLDIRSPGLGDTAMYLCATSRDWPGVSNQPQHFGDGTRLSIL.

On this clone itself: Mismatch with germline at one junction end may stem from a read error. The J gene is TRBJ1-2, the V gene TRBV12-3 or TRBV12-4; 7 nucleotides align to TRBD1. The CDR3 length is 11 residues. This chain's CDR3 is CASSLPGQLSF. In DNA form, the CDR3 reads TGTGCCAGCAGTTTACCGGGACAGCTTTCCTTC.

This clone has just one count. V is TRBV5-6 and J is TRBJ1-5; perhaps TRBD1 as D (6 bases). The CDR3 length is 15 residues. The germline gives CDR1 SGHDT, CDR2 YYEEEE. V lost 5 bases, J lost 4 bases, and 16 bases lay in between. CDR3 protein: CASSLLMDRNQPQHF. DNA for the CDR3: TGTGCCAGCAGTCTGCTAATGGACAGAAATCAGCCCCAGCATTTT.

The chain links TRBV18 to TRBJ2-7; 7 bases align to TRBD2. CDR3 length: 14 amino acids. Germline-derived CDR1 and CDR2 are KGHSH and LQKENI. Unmatched junction bases numbered 6, after V lost 5 bases and J lost 2 bases. CDR3 in DNA: TGTGCCAGCTCAGGGAGGGGCCCTACCTACGAGCAGTACTTC. Its translation: CASSGRGPTYEQYF.

The chain uses TRBV6-6 and TRBJ1-4; 7 nucleotides line up with TRBD1. Unmatched junction bases numbered 5, after V lost 6 bases and J lost 4 bases. The germline gives CDR1 MNHNY, CDR2 SVGAGI (reference sequence). The CDR3 consists of 14 residues. The CDR3 region is CASRRGTVNEKLFF. CDR3 bases: TGTGCCAGCAGAAGGGGGACAGTTAATGAAAAACTGTTTTTT.

The rearrangement links TRBV4-2 to TRBJ2-7; 8 bases agree with TRBD2. CDR3 size: 15 residues. The junction had 6 bases not matched to a gene; V was cut back by 1 base and J by 4 bases. CDR1 LGHNA and CDR2 YNFKEQ come from the germline V gene. Here the CDR3 reads CASSQVLAGLYEQYF. CDR3 nucleotide sequence: TGTGCCAGCAGCCAAGTTTTAGCGGGACTTTACGAGCAGTACTTC.

V usage is TRBV3-1 (or the pseudogene TRBV3-2) and J usage is TRBJ2-1; possibly TRBD2 for D (7 bases). Germline CDR1 and CDR2: LGHDT and YNNKEL (reference sequence). The V end lost 2 bases, the J end lost 9 bases, and 14 bases lay between the germline ends. The CDR3 covers 14 residues. CDR3 amino acids: CASSQKGGAGEQFF. The CDR3 DNA reads as TGTGCCAGCAGCCAAAAAGGGGGGGCCGGTGAGCAGTTCTTC.

This clone was counted a single time. The V and J genes are TRBV23-1 and TRBJ1-4; 7 bases are a match to TRBD1. TRBV23-1 is flagged as an ORF with uncertain function. V lost 3 bases and J lost 5; bases outside the gene matches: 9. The CDR3 loop spans 16 amino acids. The chain's CDR3 is CASSQTTGDGNEKLFF. CDR3 DNA sequence: TGCGCCAGCAGTCAGACCACAGGGGATGGGAATGAAAAACTGTTTTTT.

V gene TRBV3-1 (or the pseudogene TRBV3-2) combines with J gene TRBJ2-7, with 11 bases that match TRBD2. CDR3 length: 16 residues. J was trimmed by 0 bases and V by 3 bases; bases with no gene match: 4. Germline V gives CDR1 LGHDT, CDR2 YNNKEL (reference sequence). In nucleotides, the CDR3 is TGTGCCAGCAGCCAGTTCACTAGCGGGGGCTCCTACGAGCAGTACTTC. Protein sequence: CASSQFTSGGSYEQYF.

As DNA, the CDR3 is TGTGCCAGCAGCCCATACAGTTTAGAAGCTTTCTTT. Protein product: CASSPYSLEAFF. The V call is TRBV28, the J call TRBJ1-1; unclear D gene. V was clipped by 6 bases and J by 8 bases, with 13 bases between them. Germline CDR1 and CDR2: MDHEN and SYDVKM. This CDR3 has 12 amino acids.

This clone showed up just once. The CDR3 sequence is CASSRGAGHEAFF. The DNA for the CDR3 is TGTGCCAGTAGTAGGGGTGCGGGCCATGAAGCTTTCTTT. The V gene is TRBV19, the J gene TRBJ1-1; no clear D gene. Trimming removed 4 bases at V and 7 bases at J, with 13 bases between. This CDR3 is built from 13 residues. Germline assignment: CDR1 LNHDA and CDR2 SQIVND (reference sequence). Full variable domain (remainder filled in from reference TRBV19 and TRBJ1-1): DGGITQSPKYLFRKEGQNVTLSCEQNLNHDAMYWYRQDPGQGLRLIYYSQIVNDFQKGDIAEGYSVSREKKESFPLTVTSAQKNPTAFYLCASSRGAGHEAFFGQGTRLTVV.

This chain joins TRBV28 and TRBJ1-2; D might be TRBD1 (6 bases). Germline lookup yields CDR1 MDHEN and CDR2 SYDVKM. This CDR3 is 15 amino acids long. Trimming removed 8 bases at V and 2 bases at J, with 18 bases between. The DNA of the CDR3 is TGTGCCAGCGGGGGGGGCCCGGGGCAGAACTATGGCTACACCTTC. Its protein is CASGGGPGQNYGYTF.

This chain links TRBV4-3 with TRBJ1-1; no reliable D call. With 4 bases removed from V and 5 bases from J, the gap between germline ends came to 14 bases. The CDR3 is 14 amino acids. Germline values: CDR1 LGHNA, CDR2 YSLEER. CDR3 sequence (DNA): TGCGCCAGCAGCCCGGGAGGTCCGAGGACTGAAGCTTTCTTT. This sequence encodes CASSPGGPRTEAFF.

The chain links TRBV5-1 to TRBJ1-2; D possibly corresponds to TRBD1 (6 bases). The V gene lost 0 bases and the J gene lost 4 bases, with 13 bases spanning the gap. Germline V gene lookup returns CDR1 SGHRS and CDR2 YFSETQ. This CDR3 has 15 residues. CDR3 residues: CASSLVAGVGYGYTF. The CDR3 coding sequence is TGCGCCAGCAGCTTGGTCGCAGGGGTTGGCTATGGCTACACCTTC. Using reference TRBV5-1 and TRBJ1-2 for the parts outside the CDR3, the full variable domain is KAGVTQTPRYLIKTRGQQVTLSCSPISGHRSVSWYQQTPGQGLQFLFEYFSETQRNKGNFPGRFSGRQFSNSRSEMNVSTLELGDSALYLCASSLVAGVGYGYTFGSGTRLTVV.

The V gene is TRBV7-2, the J gene TRBJ2-5; 10 nucleotides match TRBD1. Germline V gene lookup returns CDR1 SGHTA and CDR2 FQGNSA. CDR3 length: 16 residues. V trimming: 4 bases; J trimming: 1 base; junction bases outside the gene matches: 6. In nucleotides, the CDR3 is TGTGCCAGCAGCTGGGGGACAGGGGTTGGCCAAGAGACCCAGTACTTC. It yields the protein CASSWGTGVGQETQYF.

The chain joins TRBV11-3 to TRBJ2-3, with D perhaps matching TRBD1 (6 bases). This CDR3 is built from 15 residues. From germline, CDR1 is SGHNT and CDR2 YENEEA. V gave up 2 bases and J gave up 0 bases, with 9 bases separating them. The CDR3 here is CASSLTGPSTDTQYF. In DNA, the CDR3 is TGTGCCAGCAGCTTAACAGGGCCCAGCACAGATACGCAGTATTTT.

J is TRBJ1-2 and V is TRBV3-1 (or the pseudogene TRBV3-2); the D is unclear. V shed 5 bases and J shed 5 bases, with 18 bases lying between them. CDR1 is LGHDT and CDR2 is YNNKEL in the germline V gene (reference sequence). This CDR3 has 15 residues. The CDR3 sequence is CASSDMEVGGYGYTF. The CDR3 region has the DNA TGTGCCAGCAGCGATATGGAGGTGGGTGGATATGGCTACACCTTC.

In the case of this clone: A much larger clone sits a single nucleotide away, making a read error possible. This chain links TRBV6-2 or TRBV6-3 with TRBJ1-1, with 8 positions matching TRBD1. Per the germline V gene, CDR1 is MNHEY and CDR2 is SVGEGT. The V and J ends lost 6 bases and 4 bases, in that order; junction bases with no gene match: 4. The CDR3 covers 13 residues. In nucleotides, the CDR3 is TGTGCCAGCAGGCCTACAGGGGGCACTGAAGCTTTCTTT. Its translation is CASRPTGGTEAFF.

The gene calls are TRBV5-8 and TRBJ2-5; the match to TRBD2 covers 10 bases. Germline-derived CDR1 and CDR2 are SGHTS and YDEGEE. J gave up 2 bases and V 7 bases, and 8 bases lay outside the gene matches. The CDR3 is 15 residues long. CDR3: CASSPGTSAQETQYF. CDR3 coding DNA: TGTGCCAGCTCTCCCGGGACTAGCGCGCAAGAGACCCAGTACTTC. Drawing the rest from reference TRBV5-8 and TRBJ2-5, the complete variable domain is EAGVTQSPTHLIKTRGQQATLRCSPISGHTSVYWYQQALGLGLQFLLWYDEGEERNRGNFPPRFSGRQFPNYSSELNVNALELEDSALYLCASSPGTSAQETQYFGPGTRLLVL.

The CDR3 loop is CATLRDRGPYEQYF. In DNA form, the CDR3 reads TGTGCCACCCTTAGGGACAGGGGCCCCTACGAGCAGTACTTC. The chain is built from TRBV10-3 and TRBJ2-7, with 10 bases that match TRBD1. The CDR3 consists of 14 residues. V shed 10 bases and J 2 bases; nucleotides not matched to a gene: 8. CDR1 and CDR2 from the germline V gene are ENHRY and SYGVKD.

The gene calls are TRBV9 and TRBJ1-3; D is possibly TRBD1 (5 bases). The CDR3 consists of 13 residues. In germline, CDR1 is SGDLS, CDR2 YYNGEE. V was trimmed by 4 bases and J by 4 bases, leaving 9 bases between them. The CDR3 coding sequence is TGTGCCAGCAGCTCAGGGATCGGAAACACCATATATTTT. Encoded protein: CASSSGIGNTIYF.

The DNA for the CDR3 is TGCGCCAGCAGCTTGGCGGGACAGGGAAGCTATGGCTACACCTTC. Its protein is CASSLAGQGSYGYTF. The chain has TRBV5-1 and TRBJ1-2; 9 bases are a match to TRBD1. CDR1 is SGHRS, CDR2 YFSETQ, per germline. CDR3 size: 15 residues. With V trimmed by 0 bases and J by 4 bases, 4 bases remained unmatched.

This sequence joins TRBV18 and TRBJ2-5; 7 bases align to TRBD1. CDR3 length: 15 amino acids. Germline loops: CDR1 KGHSH, CDR2 LQKENI. V shed 4 bases, J shed 2 bases, and the junction held 7 bases outside the gene matches. This CDR3 is CASSLEPRGQETQYF. As DNA, the CDR3 is TGTGCCAGCTCACTGGAACCCAGGGGGCAAGAGACCCAGTACTTC. Looking up the rest from reference TRBV18 and TRBJ2-5 gives the full variable domain: NAGVMQNPRHLVRRRGQEARLRCSPMKGHSHVYWYRQLPEEGLKFMVYLQKENIIDESGMPKERFSAEFPKEGPSILRIQQVVRGDSAAYFCASSLEPRGQETQYFGPGTRLLVL.

CDR3 loop: CASSLGQGTYNEQFF. The CDR3 nucleotides read TGTGCCAGCAGCTTAGGGCAGGGGACCTACAATGAGCAGTTCTTC. V is TRBV7-7 and J is TRBJ2-1; tentative D call: TRBD1 (6 bases). In germline, CDR1 is SSHAT, CDR2 FNYEAQ (reference sequence). The CDR3 spans 15 residues. V dropped 1 base and J dropped 2 bases, with 9 bases sitting between them.

V and J are TRBV18 and TRBJ1-4; 7 bases match TRBD1. The germline V gene has CDR1 KGHSH and CDR2 LQKENI. V lost 6 bases to trimming and J lost 4 bases; unmatched junction nucleotides: 2. This CDR3 comprises 13 residues. The CDR3 reads CASSGQLNEKLFF. In DNA, the CDR3 is TGTGCCAGCTCGGGACAGCTTAATGAAAAACTGTTTTTT.

This chain connects TRBV3-1 (or the pseudogene TRBV3-2) to TRBJ2-2, with a tentative D call TRBD1 (5 bases). This CDR3 spans 15 amino acids. V dropped 0 bases and J dropped 4 bases, with 9 bases sitting between them. Germline-derived CDR1 and CDR2 are LGHDT and YNNKEL (reference sequence). The DNA of the CDR3 is TGTGCCAGCAGCCAAGACTGGGGCATCACCGGGGAGCTGTTTTTT. It encodes CASSQDWGITGELFF.

The chain recombines TRBV7-2 with TRBJ2-2; no firm D call. Germline V gene lookup returns CDR1 SGHTA and CDR2 FQGNSA. V lost 2 bases to trimming and J lost 7 bases, with 5 bases between them. The CDR3 is 12 residues long. The CDR3 region has the DNA TGTGCCAGCAGCTTAAACGGCGGGGAGCTGTTTTTT. This sequence encodes CASSLNGGELFF.

V gene TRBV19 combines with J gene TRBJ2-1, with 8 bases identical to TRBD2. Per the germline V gene, CDR1 is LNHDA and CDR2 is SQIVND (reference sequence). This CDR3 contains 14 residues. V was pared by 8 bases and J by 8 bases, with 11 bases of the junction left unmatched. Written as DNA, the CDR3 is TGTGCCAGTGCCACCTCGGGGGGGTGGCATGAGCAGTTCTTC. It specifies CASATSGGWHEQFF. The full variable domain, its missing parts supplied by reference TRBV19 and TRBJ2-1, is DGGITQSPKYLFRKEGQNVTLSCEQNLNHDAMYWYRQDPGQGLRLIYYSQIVNDFQKGDIAEGYSVSREKKESFPLTVTSAQKNPTAFYLCASATSGGWHEQFFGPGTRLTVL.

The gene calls are TRBV5-1 and TRBJ2-5; possibly TRBD1 for D (5 bases). V was clipped by 2 bases and J by 5 bases, with 10 bases between them. This CDR3 contains 13 residues. CDR1 and CDR2 (germline): SGHRS, YFSETQ. The CDR3 region is CASSFRVWETQYF. In nucleotides, the CDR3 is TGCGCCAGCAGCTTCAGGGTTTGGGAGACCCAGTACTTC.